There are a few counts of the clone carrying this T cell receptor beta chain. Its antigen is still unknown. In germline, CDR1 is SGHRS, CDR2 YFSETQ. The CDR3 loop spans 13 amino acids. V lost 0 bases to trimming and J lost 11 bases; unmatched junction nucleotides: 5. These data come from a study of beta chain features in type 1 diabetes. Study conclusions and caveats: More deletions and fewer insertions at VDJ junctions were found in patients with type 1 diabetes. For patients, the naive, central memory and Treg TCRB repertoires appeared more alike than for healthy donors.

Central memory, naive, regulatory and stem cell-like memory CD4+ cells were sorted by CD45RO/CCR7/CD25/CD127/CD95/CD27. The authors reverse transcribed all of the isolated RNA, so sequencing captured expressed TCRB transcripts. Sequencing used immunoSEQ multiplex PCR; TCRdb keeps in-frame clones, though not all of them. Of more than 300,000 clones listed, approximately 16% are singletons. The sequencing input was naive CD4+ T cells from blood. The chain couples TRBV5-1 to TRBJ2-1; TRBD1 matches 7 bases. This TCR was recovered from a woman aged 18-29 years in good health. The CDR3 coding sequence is TGCGCCAGCAGCTTGGAAGGGGGCCCCCAGCAGTTCTTC. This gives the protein CASSLEGGPQQFF.